This entry lists 2 T cell receptor beta chains sequenced from one sample in a study of cytomegalovirus exposure and HLA in healthy donors. PCR amplification relied on 60 Vbeta primers (plus 13 Jbeta primers). This table comes from immunoSEQ multiplex PCR, and its TCRdb copy is limited to in-frame clones, with some not included. The repertoire holds 200,000 to 250,000 clones, over 80% seen once, with 0.71% in the top ten. Sequencing used PBMCs. The origin of the receptors is a boy between 2 and 10 years old in good health and CMV-seronegative.

This chain links TRBV30 with TRBJ1-2, with TRBD1 as a possible D gene (5 bases). Germline V gene sequence: CDR1 GTSNPN, CDR2 SVGIG (reference sequence). With 5 bases removed from V and 5 bases from J, the gap between germline ends came to 15 bases. This CDR3 comprises 13 residues. The DNA of the CDR3 is TGTGCCTGGGTGGGGGGACGGCGATATGGCTACACCTTC. Encoded protein: CAWVGGRRYGYTF.

This sequence joins TRBV7-9 and TRBJ2-5; a possible D gene is TRBD2 (5 bases). There are 13 residues in the CDR3. The germline V gene encodes CDR1 SEHNR and CDR2 FQNEAQ (reference sequence). The V and J ends lost 8 bases and 2 bases respectively, with 12 bases between them. The DNA of the CDR3 is TGTGCCAGCTCGGGAAGCCTTCAAGAGACCCAGTACTTC. The encoded protein is CASSGSLQETQYF.